Following are 31 T cell receptor beta chains from one sample sequenced in a study of CD8+ T cells in alopecia areata. Extraction of RNA preceded its reverse transcription into cDNA, which served as the sequencing template. Profiling relied on immunoSEQ multiplex PCR, and the TCRdb table lists in-frame clones only, not all of them. Of about 150,000 clones listed, around 87% were seen once; the top ten hold roughly 16%. Material: CD8+ T cells sorted from blood, obtained at week 0. These receptors originate from a human donor with alopecia areata.

This sequence joins TRBV5-4 and TRBJ2-3, with TRBD1 identical over 8 bases. This CDR3 region has 15 residues. Germline trimming cut 5 bases from V and 0 bases from J; bases unmatched to any gene: 5. Germline CDR1 is SGHNT and CDR2 is YYREEE (reference sequence). The CDR3 reads CASRRTGSSTDTQYF. As DNA, the CDR3 is TGTGCCAGCAGACGGACAGGGAGTAGCACAGATACGCAGTATTTT.

The chain carries TRBV29-1 and TRBJ1-1, with D tentatively TRBD1 (5 bases). Germline V gives CDR1 SQVTM, CDR2 ANQGSEA. CDR3 size: 14 residues. The CDR3 sequence: CRKGVTTLNTEAFF. The CDR3 nucleotides read TGCAGGAAAGGGGTCACCACGTTGAACACTGAAGCTTTCTTT.

The CDR3 here is CASSVEPGETGETQYF. The CDR3 nucleotides read TGTGCCAGCAGCGTAGAACCGGGGGAAACGGGAGAGACCCAGTACTTC. V gene TRBV9 combines with J gene TRBJ2-5; D is possibly TRBD2 (6 bases). CDR1 and CDR2 (germline): SGDLS, YYNGEE. This CDR3 contains 16 residues. The V end was cut by 0 bases, the J end by 4 bases, with 16 bases between.

This chain joins TRBV27 and TRBJ2-7; 10 positions agree with TRBD2. This CDR3 comprises 14 residues. Germline CDR1 MNHEY, CDR2 SMNVEV (reference sequence). V lost 5 bases to trimming and J lost 4 bases; unmatched junction nucleotides: 5. In DNA form, the CDR3 reads TGTGCCAGCAGTACGGGACTAGCGAGATACGAGCAGTACTTC. Amino acids: CASSTGLARYEQYF.

V usage is TRBV9 and J usage is TRBJ2-5, with TRBD2 identical over 8 bases. The assigned J gene may be wrong: the sequence end matches TRBJ2-7 better. The CDR3 sequence is 14 residues long. Germline-derived CDR1 and CDR2 are SGDLS and YYNGEE. The chain's CDR3 is CASSYSGGIYEQYF. The CDR3, as DNA: TGTGCCAGCAGCTACTCGGGGGGGATCTACGAGCAGTACTTC.

This sequence joins TRBV29-1 and TRBJ2-1; D uncertain. Germline CDR1 and CDR2: SQVTM and ANQGSEA. V lost 2 bases to trimming and J lost 3 bases, with 2 bases between them. This CDR3 is built from 11 residues. CDR3: CSVEYYNEQFF. The CDR3 DNA sequence: TGCAGCGTTGAATACTACAATGAGCAGTTCTTC.

The chain uses TRBV27 and TRBJ2-5; TRBD1 might be the D (5 bases). The assigned J gene may be wrong: the sequence end matches TRBJ2-7 better. CDR1 MNHEY and CDR2 SMNVEV come from the germline V gene (reference sequence). The CDR3 consists of 13 residues. CDR3 sequence reads: CASSWGSGDEQYF. The CDR3 DNA reads as TGTGCCAGCAGTTGGGGCTCCGGCGACGAGCAGTACTTC.

V usage is TRBV7-6 and J usage is TRBJ1-4; the match to TRBD1 covers 10 bases. The germline V gene encodes CDR1 SGHVS and CDR2 FNYEAQ. CDR3 length: 18 residues. V trimming: 2 bases; J trimming: 7 bases; junction bases outside the gene matches: 13. Written as DNA, the CDR3 is TGTGCCAGCAGCTTAATTAACGTGGGGACAGGGGTTGGTGAAAAACTGTTTTTT. Translated: CASSLINVGTGVGEKLFF.

This clone was detected only once. The chain joins TRBV11-3 to TRBJ2-3, with 8 positions matching TRBD1. The V gene end was trimmed by 4 bases and the J gene end by 5 bases; junction bases not matched to a gene: 2. From germline, CDR1 is SGHNT and CDR2 YENEEA. This CDR3 is built from 13 residues. This chain's CDR3 is CASSSGTGDTQYF. CDR3 sequence (DNA): TGTGCCAGCAGCTCGGGGACAGGAGATACGCAGTATTTT.

This clone showed up just once. V usage is TRBV5-4 and J usage is TRBJ2-7, with 8 nucleotides matching TRBD1. J was trimmed by 5 bases and V by 0 bases; bases with no gene match: 1. This CDR3 spans 13 amino acids. Germline V gene lookup returns CDR1 SGHNT and CDR2 YYREEE (reference sequence). CDR3 coding DNA: TGTGCCAGCAGCTTGGAACAGGGGGACGAGCAGTACTTC. It codes for CASSLEQGDEQYF. Together with reference TRBV5-4 and TRBJ2-7, the CDR3 gives the full variable domain: ETGVTQSPTHLIKTRGQQVTLRCSSQSGHNTVSWYQQALGQGPQFIFQYYREEENGRGNFPPRFSGLQFPNYSSELNVNALELDDSALYLCASSLEQGDEQYFGPGTRLTVT.

The V and J genes are TRBV14 and TRBJ2-2; D remains ambiguous. This CDR3 comprises 15 residues. Germline V gene lookup returns CDR1 SGHDN and CDR2 FVKESK. Trimming removed 6 bases at V and 5 bases at J, with 16 bases between. The CDR3: CASSYIPGLTGELFF. As DNA, the CDR3 is TGTGCCAGCAGTTACATTCCGGGCCTAACCGGGGAGCTGTTTTTT.

The chain links TRBV5-1 to TRBJ2-7; tentative D call: TRBD2 (7 bases). Germline assignment: CDR1 SGHRS and CDR2 YFSETQ. Trimming took 7 bases from V and 5 from J, leaving 19 bases between them. The CDR3 totals 14 residues. The CDR3 coding sequence is TGCGCCAGCCACAATGTTCGGGGGGCGGACGAGCAGTACTTC. As protein: CASHNVRGADEQYF.

The V and J genes are TRBV29-1 and TRBJ2-1, with D perhaps matching TRBD1 or TRBD2 (6 bases each). V was pared by 6 bases and J by 9 bases, with 12 bases between. The CDR3 has 11 amino acids. The V gene's germline CDR1 is SQVTM and CDR2 ANQGSEA. The CDR3 DNA follows: TGCAGCGTCGGAGGGGGTCTTGAGCAGTTCTTC. This gives the protein CSVGGGLEQFF.

The chain joins TRBV2 to TRBJ1-2, with a possible D match to TRBD1 (5 bases). V was cut by 5 bases and J by 4 bases, with 23 bases left in between. The length of the CDR3 is 17 residues. Germline V gene sequence: CDR1 SNHLY, CDR2 FYNNEI. CDR3 in amino acids: CASSSLGGGMEVYGYTF. CDR3 nucleotides: TGTGCCAGCAGTTCCCTCGGGGGAGGGATGGAGGTCTATGGCTACACCTTC.

This clone was seen more than once but under ten times. The chain joins TRBV25-1 to TRBJ2-7; TRBD1 matches at 7 bases. CDR1 and CDR2 (germline): MGHDK, SYGVNS. J was trimmed by 1 base and V by 4 bases; bases with no gene match: 7. CDR3 length: 15 residues. The CDR3, as DNA: TGTGCCAGCAGTGCCAATTCACAGGGGTCCTACGAGCAGTACTTC. Translated, it gives CASSANSQGSYEQYF.

V and J are TRBV6-5 and TRBJ1-1; D is unresolved. CDR1 is MNHEY, CDR2 SVGAGI, per germline. Trimming took off 3 bases at V and 1 base at J, with 9 bases between the two ends. The CDR3 consists of 14 residues. The CDR3 region is CASSYGGANTEAFF. The CDR3 DNA reads TGTGCCAGCAGTTATGGAGGCGCGAACACTGAAGCTTTCTTT.

This sequence joins TRBV27 and TRBJ1-3; D is possibly TRBD1 (6 bases). V lost 2 bases and J 2 bases, leaving 10 bases between the germline ends. From germline, CDR1 is MNHEY and CDR2 SMNVEV (reference sequence). This CDR3 spans 15 amino acids. The CDR3 DNA sequence: TGTGCCAGCAGTTTAGGAACAGGGCCTGGAAACACCATATATTTT. It encodes CASSLGTGPGNTIYF.

The V call is TRBV5-1, the J call TRBJ2-1, with D tentatively TRBD2 (5 bases). Trimming took off 5 bases at V and 12 bases at J, with 15 bases between the two ends. This CDR3 spans 12 amino acids. The germline V gene encodes CDR1 SGHRS and CDR2 YFSETQ. The CDR3 reads CASRRTGIGQFF. Written as DNA, the CDR3 is TGCGCCAGCAGACGGACCGGGATCGGGCAGTTCTTC.

The J gene is TRBJ1-1, the V gene TRBV7-9; 12 bases line up with TRBD1. The CDR3 runs 15 residues. V lost 5 bases to trimming and J lost 7 bases; unmatched junction nucleotides: 8. Per germline, CDR1 SEHNR and CDR2 FQNEAQ (reference sequence). The CDR3 DNA sequence: TGTGCCAGCAGCCCCGGGACAGGGGGCGGGCTTGAAGCTTTCTTT. Residues: CASSPGTGGGLEAFF.

This chain joins TRBV10-3 and TRBJ2-7, with a tentative D call TRBD1 (6 bases). CDR1 and CDR2 from the germline V gene are ENHRY and SYGVKD. The CDR3 is 12 residues long. The V and J ends lost 9 bases and 3 bases respectively, with 12 bases between them. CDR3 sequence (DNA): TGTGCCATGGGACGGGACATCTACGAGCAGTACTTC. Amino acids: CAMGRDIYEQYF.

This clone showed up just once. Here the CDR3 reads CASSHNRDTGELFF. CDR3 DNA sequence: TGCGCCAGCAGCCACAACAGGGACACCGGGGAGCTGTTTTTT. The chain links TRBV5-1 to TRBJ2-2; weak D call: TRBD1 (6 bases). The CDR3 is made up of 14 amino acids. Trimming left V 4 bases short and J 3 bases short, with 10 bases between. CDR1 SGHRS and CDR2 YFSETQ come from the germline V gene. Variable domain in full (rest from reference TRBV5-1 and TRBJ2-2): KAGVTQTPRYLIKTRGQQVTLSCSPISGHRSVSWYQQTPGQGLQFLFEYFSETQRNKGNFPGRFSGRQFSNSRSEMNVSTLELGDSALYLCASSHNRDTGELFFGEGSRLTVL.

The CDR3 spells CSVAPTGGTGELFF. Here the CDR3 DNA reads TGCAGCGTTGCCCCGACAGGGGGTACCGGGGAGCTGTTTTTT. The chain combines TRBV29-1 with TRBJ2-2; 9 nucleotides align to TRBD1. Trimming took 4 bases from V and 5 from J; bases not matched to a gene: 5. CDR1 is SQVTM and CDR2 is ANQGSEA in the germline V gene. This CDR3 spans 14 amino acids.

This chain uses TRBV5-1 with TRBJ2-7; 8 bases fit TRBD1. With 4 bases clipped from V and 0 bases from J, the junction kept 6 bases outside the gene matches. The CDR3 extends over 15 amino acids. Looked up from germline, CDR1 is SGHRS and CDR2 is YFSETQ. CDR3 amino acids: CASSPRDRPSYEQYF. The CDR3 region has the DNA TGCGCCAGCAGCCCCCGGGACAGGCCCTCCTACGAGCAGTACTTC.

The chain uses TRBV7-6 and TRBJ2-7; tentative D call: TRBD2 (5 bases). Germline assignment: CDR1 SGHVS and CDR2 FNYEAQ. The CDR3 has 14 residues. With 1 base removed from V and 2 bases from J, the gap between germline ends came to 9 bases. CDR3 coding DNA: TGTGCCAGCAGCTTAGAAGCGGTACCCTACGAGCAGTACTTC. The encoded protein is CASSLEAVPYEQYF.

This chain joins TRBV2 and TRBJ2-1; D remains unclear. Trimming pared 2 bases from V and 0 bases from J, leaving 8 bases between. There are 15 residues in the CDR3. CDR1 is SNHLY, CDR2 FYNNEI, per germline. The CDR3 DNA reads as TGTGCCAGCAGTGAACAGAAAAGCTCCTACAATGAGCAGTTCTTC. This sequence encodes CASSEQKSSYNEQFF.

This CDR3 is CASSTNNEQFF. The DNA of the CDR3 is TGTGCCAGTAGTACTAACAATGAGCAGTTCTTC. The chain employs TRBV19 and TRBJ2-1; no reliable D call. The germline CDR1 and CDR2 sequences are LNHDA and SQIVND (reference sequence). The CDR3 runs to 11 residues. Trimming cost V 4 bases and J 5 bases, with 3 bases left between them.

J is TRBJ2-7 and V is TRBV4-1; 8 nucleotides agree with TRBD1. CDR3 length: 14 residues. CDR1 is MGHRA and CDR2 is YSYEKL in the germline V gene. Trimming at V came to 4 bases and at J to 2 bases, leaving 4 bases not matched to a gene. This chain's CDR3 is CASSPRTGTYEQYF. Here the CDR3 DNA reads TGCGCCAGCAGCCCGCGGACAGGGACCTACGAGCAGTACTTC.

The J gene is TRBJ2-7, the V gene TRBV6-5, with 9 nucleotides matching TRBD1. From germline, CDR1 is MNHEY and CDR2 SVGAGI. The CDR3 is 14 residues long. V dropped 2 bases and J dropped 3; count of bases not matched to a gene: 2. CDR3 sequence: CASSYGDRDYEQYF. The CDR3 DNA is TGTGCCAGCAGTTACGGGGACAGGGACTACGAGCAGTACTTC.

The chain carries TRBV7-9 and TRBJ2-3; tentative D call: TRBD2 (6 bases). CDR1 is SEHNR, CDR2 FQNEAQ, per germline (reference sequence). CDR3 size: 16 residues. The germline V and J ends were trimmed by 2 bases and 4 bases, with 16 bases remaining between them. The CDR3 protein is CASSLLRGGIADTQYF. The CDR3 nucleotides are TGTGCCAGCAGCTTACTGCGGGGTGGTATTGCAGATACGCAGTATTTT.

The chain links TRBV7-2 to TRBJ2-1; 10 bases map to TRBD2. CDR1 and CDR2 from the germline V gene are SGHTA and FQGNSA. The trim removed 4 bases at V and 5 bases at J, leaving 2 bases unmatched. The CDR3 loop spans 14 amino acids. CDR3 amino acids: CASSSTSGDNEQFF. The CDR3 DNA follows: TGTGCCAGCAGCTCCACTAGCGGGGACAATGAGCAGTTCTTC.

The chain recombines TRBV5-1 with TRBJ2-1; possibly TRBD1 or TRBD2 for D (6 bases each). CDR1 and CDR2 from the germline V gene are SGHRS and YFSETQ. The CDR3 spans 14 residues. Trimming took 6 bases from V and 4 from J, leaving 14 bases between them. In nucleotides, the CDR3 is TGCGCCAGCAATCAGGGGCTAGCGTACAATGAGCAGTTCTTC. It yields the protein CASNQGLAYNEQFF.